This TCR beta chain appears in the sequencing data of a study of blood T cell repertoires in COVID-19. Overall study context: There were acute and convalescent COVID-19 samples, and they came from the United States, Italy and Spain. PBMCs, B-cell-depleted T cells, or T cells were the source of the cDNA or gDNA that made up the material.

Study processing details: Estimates of nucleated cell counts were drawn from the amplification of reference gene primers. TCRdb's table, derived via immunoSEQ multiplex PCR, lists solely in-frame clones and lacks some. V and J calls and clone size are copied from that table; D and trimming were computed from the DNA. This table holds more than 300,000 clones, roughly 90% found once. Participant age was about 18 to 89 years, and participants resided in approximately 24 US areas. The specimen sequenced was PBMCs or T cells enriched from blood (not recorded which). The receptor's source is a woman in her 30s who had recovered from COVID-19.

The CDR3 loop is CASSLRLANNEQFF. The CDR3 DNA sequence: TGTGCCAGCAGCCTAAGACTAGCCAACAATGAGCAGTTCTTC. V usage is TRBV11-1 and J usage is TRBJ2-1; 7 nucleotides match TRBD2. Germline CDR1 and CDR2: SGHAT and FQDESV (reference sequence). Germline trimming cut 5 bases from V and 5 bases from J; bases unmatched to any gene: 6. This CDR3 contains 14 residues.